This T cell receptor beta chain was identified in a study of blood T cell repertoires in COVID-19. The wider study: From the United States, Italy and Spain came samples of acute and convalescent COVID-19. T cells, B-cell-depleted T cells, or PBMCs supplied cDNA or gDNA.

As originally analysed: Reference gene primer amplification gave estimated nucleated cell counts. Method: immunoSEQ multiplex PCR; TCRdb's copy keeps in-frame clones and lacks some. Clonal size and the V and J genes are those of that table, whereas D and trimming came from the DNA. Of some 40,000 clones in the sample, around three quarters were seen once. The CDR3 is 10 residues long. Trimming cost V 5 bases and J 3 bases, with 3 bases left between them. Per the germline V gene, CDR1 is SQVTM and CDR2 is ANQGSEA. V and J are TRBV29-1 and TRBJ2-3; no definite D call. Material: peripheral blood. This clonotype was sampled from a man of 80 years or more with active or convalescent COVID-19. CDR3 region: CSVLTDTQYF. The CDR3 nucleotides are TGCAGCGTTCTGACAGATACGCAGTATTTT.